What follows are 20 T cell receptor beta chains derived from one specimen sequenced in a study of blood T cell repertoires in COVID-19. Repertoires were generated with immunoSEQ multiplex PCR, while TCRdb's copy carries only in-frame clones and drops some. There are almost 200,000 clones in the sample; over 80% occur only once, and approximately 0.9% lies in the top ten. Sample: peripheral blood. These receptor sequences come from a man aged 60 to 75 with COVID-19, enrolled during active disease.

This clone was detected once. The chain links TRBV29-1 to TRBJ2-3; 8 bases agree with TRBD2. The CDR3 has 15 residues. Trimming cost V 3 bases and J 3 bases; bases outside gene matches: 8. Germline-derived CDR1 and CDR2 are SQVTM and ANQGSEA. CDR3 sequence (DNA): TGCAGCGTTGAGGGTACGGGAGGGAAAACAGATACGCAGTATTTT. The encoded protein is CSVEGTGGKTDTQYF.

This clone was observed a few times. The chain employs TRBV18 and TRBJ1-1; D call uncertain. V lost 2 bases and J 5 bases, leaving 15 bases between the germline ends. Per germline, CDR1 KGHSH and CDR2 LQKENI. The CDR3 has 15 residues. The CDR3 DNA reads TGTGCCAGCTCACCATATGAGGATCGGGGTACTGAAGCTTTCTTT. It is translated as CASSPYEDRGTEAFF. Full variable domain (remainder filled in from reference TRBV18 and TRBJ1-1): NAGVMQNPRHLVRRRGQEARLRCSPMKGHSHVYWYRQLPEEGLKFMVYLQKENIIDESGMPKERFSAEFPKEGPSILRIQQVVRGDSAAYFCASSPYEDRGTEAFFGQGTRLTVV.

This chain joins TRBV7-2 and TRBJ1-1; 7 positions match TRBD1. CDR3 length: 16 amino acids. J lost 0 bases, V lost 1 base, and 5 bases had no gene match. Germline loops: CDR1 SGHTA, CDR2 FQGNSA. The CDR3 here is CASSLGRDSLNTEAFF. CDR3 in DNA: TGTGCCAGCAGCTTAGGTCGGGACAGCCTGAACACTGAAGCTTTCTTT.

The chain has TRBV7-8 and TRBJ1-5, with TRBD1 identical over 11 bases. V was pared by 2 bases and J by 3 bases, with 18 bases of the junction left unmatched. Germline values: CDR1 SGHVS, CDR2 FQNEAQ. The CDR3 is 21 residues long. As DNA, the CDR3 is TGTGCCAGCAGCTTATTTGAGGTGAGGACAGGGGGCTCCCAAGACAATCAGCCCCAGCATTTT. Amino acids: CASSLFEVRTGGSQDNQPQHF.

This chain uses TRBV5-1 with TRBJ1-1; 7 nucleotides agree with TRBD1. Trimming removed 0 bases from V and 8 bases from J; junction bases left unmatched: 7. The CDR3 length is 14 residues. Germline V gene sequence: CDR1 SGHRS, CDR2 YFSETQ. CDR3 in DNA: TGCGCCAGCAGCTTGGGAGGGGGCAGGGAGGAAGCTTTCTTT. Its protein product is CASSLGGGREEAFF.

This clone was recorded only once. This chain uses TRBV5-6 with TRBJ2-7; 7 nucleotides agree with TRBD2. The CDR3 consists of 16 residues. The V gene's germline CDR1 is SGHDT and CDR2 YYEEEE. Trimming removed 4 bases from V and 6 bases from J; junction bases left unmatched: 16. The CDR3 nucleotides read TGTGCCAGCAGCGAATTAGGTCTGCGGGAGAACTGCGAGCAGTACTTC. This sequence encodes CASSELGLRENCEQYF.

V and J are TRBV7-2 and TRBJ1-5; the D gene is possibly TRBD1 (6 bases). The V gene lost 1 base and the J gene lost 7 bases, with 8 bases spanning the gap. CDR3 size: 13 residues. Looked up from germline, CDR1 is SGHTA and CDR2 is FQGNSA. CDR3 loop: CASSLVTGQPQHF. DNA for the CDR3: TGTGCCAGCAGCTTAGTCACAGGGCAGCCCCAGCATTTT. Full variable domain (remainder filled in from reference TRBV7-2 and TRBJ1-5): GAGVSQSPSNKVTEKGKDVELRCDPISGHTALYWYRQSLGQGLEFLIYFQGNSAPDKSGLPSDRFSAERTGGSVSTLTIQRTQQEDSAVYLCASSLVTGQPQHFGDGTRLSIL.

The V call is TRBV18, the J call TRBJ1-1; no clear D gene. Germline CDR1 reads KGHSH; CDR2 reads LQKENI. Trimming stripped 3 bases from V and 4 bases from J, with 12 bases between. This CDR3 is 14 amino acids long. The CDR3 coding sequence is TGTGCCAGCTCACCCCGCTTGGAGGGCACTGAAGCTTTCTTT. It yields the protein CASSPRLEGTEAFF.

The V gene is TRBV19, the J gene TRBJ1-4; tentative D call: TRBD1 (5 bases). CDR1 LNHDA and CDR2 SQIVND come from the germline V gene (reference sequence). V was clipped by 0 bases and J by 8 bases, with 10 bases between them. CDR3 length equals 14 residues. As DNA, the CDR3 is TGTGCCAGTAGTATAGATATTACAGGAGAAAAACTGTTTTTT. It yields the protein CASSIDITGEKLFF.

This rearrangement joins TRBV5-1 to TRBJ2-2, with 8 positions matching TRBD2. With V trimmed by 0 bases and J by 8 bases, 12 bases remained unmatched. Germline V gene lookup returns CDR1 SGHRS and CDR2 YFSETQ. The CDR3 is 17 amino acids. The DNA for the CDR3 is TGCGCCAGCAGCTTGGGAACTAGCGGAATGAGCCGGGGGGAGCTGTTTTTT. Amino acids: CASSLGTSGMSRGELFF.

The rearrangement joins TRBV5-1 to TRBJ1-4; D is possibly TRBD1 (5 bases). V lost 0 bases and J lost 6, with 12 bases in between. The germline V gene encodes CDR1 SGHRS and CDR2 YFSETQ. The CDR3 is made up of 15 amino acids. CDR3 amino acids: CASSLGGRADEKLFF. CDR3 DNA: TGCGCCAGCAGCTTGGGAGGCAGGGCGGATGAAAAACTGTTTTTT.

This clone was detected only a few times. The CDR3 protein is CSVVPGTGLNTEAFF. Here the CDR3 DNA reads TGCAGCGTCGTCCCTGGGACAGGACTGAACACTGAAGCTTTCTTT. The genes are TRBV29-1 and TRBJ1-1, with 8 bases fitting TRBD1. The CDR3 totals 15 residues. V lost 6 bases to trimming and J lost 0 bases; unmatched junction nucleotides: 9. CDR1 SQVTM and CDR2 ANQGSEA come from the germline V gene.

The chain carries TRBV9 and TRBJ2-1; the D gene is possibly TRBD1 (6 bases). CDR1 is SGDLS, CDR2 YYNGEE, per germline. The ends were cut back, 3 bases at V and 15 bases at J, with 13 bases in the middle. The CDR3 loop spans 11 amino acids. CDR3 DNA sequence: TGTGCCAGCAGCGCACCGGGACAAATGTTCTTC. Its protein product is CASSAPGQMFF.

As concerns this clone: Within the sample, other DNA sequences also encode this same CDR3. For the CDR3, the DNA is TGTGCCTGGAGCCTCGACGGGGGGAGCACCGAAGCTTTCTTT. This encodes CAWSLDGGSTEAFF. The J gene is TRBJ1-1, the V gene TRBV30; TRBD1 might be the D (5 bases). CDR3 length: 14 residues. V was pared by 3 bases and J by 8 bases, with 19 bases between. The germline V gene encodes CDR1 GTSNPN and CDR2 SVGIG (reference sequence).

The chain links TRBV2 to TRBJ1-5; 9 nucleotides match TRBD1. V shed 8 bases, J shed 4 bases, and the junction held 6 bases outside the gene matches. Per germline, CDR1 SNHLY and CDR2 FYNNEI. This CDR3 has 14 residues. CDR3: CASGQQGANQPQHF. The CDR3 DNA sequence: TGTGCCAGCGGACAACAGGGGGCGAATCAGCCCCAGCATTTT.

The chain uses TRBV28 and TRBJ2-1; 16 bases are shared with TRBD2. V shed 6 bases and J 12 bases; nucleotides not matched to a gene: 14. CDR3 length equals 17 residues. The germline CDR1 and CDR2 sequences are MDHEN and SYDVKM. The CDR3 coding sequence is TGTGCCAGCAGGGCTTGGGGGGGGACTAGCGGGAGGGATCGGCAGTTCTTC. Translation gives CASRAWGGTSGRDRQFF.

V usage is TRBV5-1 and J usage is TRBJ1-3; TRBD1 might be the D (5 bases). V dropped 0 bases and J dropped 1 base, with 5 bases sitting between them. The CDR3 loop spans 14 amino acids. The germline gives CDR1 SGHRS, CDR2 YFSETQ. CDR3 region: CASSLDRSGNTIYF. DNA for the CDR3: TGCGCCAGCAGCTTGGACAGGTCTGGAAACACCATATATTTT. Variable domain in full (rest from reference TRBV5-1 and TRBJ1-3): KAGVTQTPRYLIKTRGQQVTLSCSPISGHRSVSWYQQTPGQGLQFLFEYFSETQRNKGNFPGRFSGRQFSNSRSEMNVSTLELGDSALYLCASSLDRSGNTIYFGEGSWLTVV.

This clone is a singleton in its sample. The chain joins TRBV3-1 (or the pseudogene TRBV3-2) to TRBJ1-4, with 7 bases identical to TRBD1. This CDR3 contains 14 residues. With 4 bases clipped from V and 8 bases from J, the junction kept 7 bases outside the gene matches. Germline CDR1 LGHDT, CDR2 YNNKEL (reference sequence). Written as DNA, the CDR3 is TGTGCCAGCAGCCCCCATCGGACAGGAGAAAAACTGTTTTTT. This gives the protein CASSPHRTGEKLFF.

This CDR3 is CASKTVNQPQHF. The DNA of the CDR3 is TGTGCCAGCAAGACAGTCAATCAGCCCCAGCATTTT. This chain joins TRBV6-5 and TRBJ1-5, with D possibly TRBD1 on 5 matching bases. There are 12 residues in the CDR3. Trimming took off 7 bases at V and 3 bases at J, with 7 bases between the two ends. Germline V CDR1 and CDR2: MNHEY, SVGAGI.

CDR3 protein: CASSLGTSGRASFEQYF. DNA of the CDR3: TGTGCCAGCAGTTTGGGGACTAGCGGGAGGGCCTCTTTCGAGCAGTACTTC. J is TRBJ2-7 and V is TRBV28; 16 bases fit TRBD2. With V trimmed by 3 bases and J by 6 bases, 8 bases remained unmatched. The CDR3 is 17 residues long. Germline V CDR1 and CDR2: MDHEN, SYDVKM.